This T cell receptor beta chain is drawn from a study of blood T cell repertoires in COVID-19. The wider study: T cells, B-cell-depleted T cells, or PBMCs provided the cDNA or gDNA that served as material.

This table comes from immunoSEQ multiplex PCR, and its TCRdb copy is limited to in-frame clones, with some not included. The sample holds about 100,000 clones, over 70% seen once. This clone was recorded only once. The germline CDR1 and CDR2 sequences are SGHTA and FQGNSA. V dropped 0 bases and J dropped 6 bases, with 12 bases sitting between them. CDR3 length: 15 amino acids. The gene calls are TRBV7-2 and TRBJ1-5; perhaps TRBD1 as D (6 bases). This receptor was identified in an older man with acute or convalescent COVID-19. Material: peripheral blood. CDR3 amino acids: CASSLAGGRSQPQHF. The CDR3 DNA reads TGTGCCAGCAGCTTAGCGGGGGGGCGTAGTCAGCCCCAGCATTTT.